This T cell receptor (beta chain) came from a study of blood T cell repertoires in COVID-19. Study at large: The samples span acute and convalescent COVID-19 from the United States, Italy and Spain. In each case, the material was cDNA or gDNA derived from T cells, B-cell-depleted T cells, or PBMCs.

This CDR3 has 14 residues. The germline V gene has CDR1 MDHEN and CDR2 SYDVKM. The ends were cut back, 2 bases at V and 8 bases at J, with 10 bases in the middle. In the study's own analysis: Amplification from reference gene primers served as the basis for estimated nucleated cell counts. Repertoires were generated with immunoSEQ multiplex PCR, while TCRdb's copy carries only in-frame clones and drops some. D and trimming were read from the DNA, whereas the V and J calls and clone size are those reported in that table. The sample holds 70,000 to 90,000 clones, roughly 77% seen once. This clone was detected only a few times.

This rearrangement joins TRBV28 to TRBJ1-6, with D unresolved. The source of this sequence is a human donor in a cohort sampled during active COVID-19. The sequenced sample consisted of peripheral blood. In DNA form, the CDR3 reads TGTGCCAGCAGTTTAGCCGGGGTGGATTCACCCCTCCACTTT. Encoded protein: CASSLAGVDSPLHF.